In this sample, the clone carrying this T cell receptor beta chain turned up many times. This entry belongs to a study of T cells in Graves' hyperthyroidism and ophthalmopathy. Patients were excluded for uncontrolled infection, other autoimmune disease, pregnancy or lactation. With 5 bases clipped from V and 6 bases from J, the junction kept 6 bases outside the gene matches. This CDR3 comprises 15 residues. Germline lookup yields CDR1 MNHEY and CDR2 SVGAGI. Authors of the study amplified TCR beta CDR3 regions from RNA transcripts. A first-round RT-PCR of the TCR CDR3 used the HTBI primer set. MiXCR, applied by TCRdb to the multiplex PCR reads, yields one record per CDR3 protein. In the table there are approximately 510,000 distinct CDR3 sequences, 46% of which are singletons.

The origin of this receptor is an adult woman with Graves' disease, either hyperthyroidism or ophthalmopathy (not recorded which). V is TRBV6-5 and J is TRBJ1-6, with 8 bases matching TRBD1. Material: peripheral blood or thyroid tissue (not recorded which). The CDR3 region is CASSPQGASNSPLHF. The DNA of the CDR3 is TGTGCCAGCAGTCCTCAGGGGGCGTCTAATTCACCCCTCCACTTT.